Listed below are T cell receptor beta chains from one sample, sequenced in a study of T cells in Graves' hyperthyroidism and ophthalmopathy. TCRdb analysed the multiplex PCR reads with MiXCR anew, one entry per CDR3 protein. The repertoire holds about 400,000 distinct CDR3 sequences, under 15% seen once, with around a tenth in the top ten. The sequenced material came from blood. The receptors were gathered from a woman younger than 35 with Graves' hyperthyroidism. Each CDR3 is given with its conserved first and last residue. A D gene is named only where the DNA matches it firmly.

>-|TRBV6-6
CASSYGTTNTEAFF
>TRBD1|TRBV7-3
CASSSGQRHSPLHF
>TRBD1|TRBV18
CASSNRGFDSYEQYF
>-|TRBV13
CASSSRRGSPEELFF
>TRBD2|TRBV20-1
CSAPLAGIQETQYF
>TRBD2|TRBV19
CASSIRTSGSNEQFF
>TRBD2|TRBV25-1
CASRGAVAGGRENRDLSTDTQYF
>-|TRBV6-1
CASSGTQDTQYF
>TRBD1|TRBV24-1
CATSDPGQGVDTQYF
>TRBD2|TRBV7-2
CASSLARGLADSFYEQYF
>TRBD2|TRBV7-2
CASNRRGGAIPNEQFF
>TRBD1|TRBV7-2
CASSLNLGQAYGYTF
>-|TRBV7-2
CASSSLGANTETFF
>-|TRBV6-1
CASSPLFMEHNEQFF
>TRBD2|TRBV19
CASKTKGLAGETQYF
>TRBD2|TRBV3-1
CASSRTSGGGPTDTQYF
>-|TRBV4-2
CASSQLTTGNYGYTF
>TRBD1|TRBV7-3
CASSSDRESDTQYF
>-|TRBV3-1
CASSHPPSTDTQYF
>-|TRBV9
CASSVGGALGRDEQFF
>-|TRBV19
CASMPQQAKNIQYF
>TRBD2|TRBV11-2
CASSWVAGGNTGELFF
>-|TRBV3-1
CASSQGGNQPQHF
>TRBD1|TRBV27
CASRQGAQGYTF
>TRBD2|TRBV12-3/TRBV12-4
CASLTSGGYTGELFF
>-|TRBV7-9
CASSLGGSTQETQYF
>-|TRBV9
CASSVEEGSRGELFF
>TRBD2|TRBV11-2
CASSLVAGGIEQYF
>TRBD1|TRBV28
CASSRTGANPQHF
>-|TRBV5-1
CASSSPGPEETQYF
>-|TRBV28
CASSLRGRGSGNTIYF
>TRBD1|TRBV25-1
CASSSGGQGGWNTEAFF
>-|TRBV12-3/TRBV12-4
CASSHTSGISNTGELFF
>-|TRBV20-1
CSVPPIHGYYGYTF
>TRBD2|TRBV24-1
CATSDGGGGRGYEQFF